This paragraph reports one T cell receptor (beta chain). This clonotype was counted at least ten times. The antigen it binds to is not known. No base quality information exists; no much larger clone differs at one position. These data belong to a study of T cell repertoires in cytomegalovirus infection (dated by TCRdb to about 2019). With regard to the full study: Because public TCR beta signatures pointed to carriage of CMV infection together with the matching HLA type, the HLA type of each donor mattered for the analysis.

Summary of the overall study and its limitations: The ex vivo response was dominated by HLA-C-restricted CMV-specific TCR beta clonotypes, and the single most frequent clonotype in two of eight donors was supplied by these HLA-C-restricted clonotypes. Cumulative frequency of public TCR beta family members discriminated carriers of CMV infection plus the relevant HLA type in this cohort and an independent approximately 370-donor cohort.

Data came from an Illumina HiSeq 1500. Clones were called with MiXCR by TCRdb after fastp trimmed the public reads at Q25, and only in-frame beta chains were retained. Identical CDR3 protein sequences are pooled into one entry, listed with their most common genes and DNA. This sample has just over 300,000 distinct CDR3 sequences in its table, and 15% to 20% of those were observed once. 9.5% to 15% of the sample belongs to the ten largest clones. The germline V gene sets CDR1 to SGHAT and CDR2 to FQNNGV. The V and J ends are trimmed by 5 bases and 5 bases, leaving 21 bases between them. The CDR3 covers 16 residues, taking in both the cysteine and the phenylalanine. Only the CDR3 region is kept as DNA, spanning 48 bases read in frame from base 1.

This sequence originates from a human donor in good health (CMV status not recorded). Some clones in this sample may be carry-over from other donors' samples. The material sequenced was PBMCs. The sequence links TRBV11-2 to TRBJ2-5, with the D call perhaps TRBD1 or TRBD2, each one matching 6 bases. In nucleotide form, the sequence is TGTGCCAGCAGCGACCGGGGCCGGGGGCCATCCGAGACCCAGTACTTC. Its coded protein is CASSDRGRGPSETQYF.